Listed below are T cell receptor beta chains from one sample, sequenced in a study of blood T cell repertoires in COVID-19. Using immunoSEQ multiplex PCR, the repertoire was profiled, and TCRdb retains in-frame clones only, with some absent. The table has about 350,000 clones, roughly 90% seen once; the top ten hold approximately 7.4%. The sequencing sample was made of peripheral blood. The receptors shown here come from a woman aged 70-85 years with COVID-19, enrolled during active disease. Each CDR3 is given with its conserved first and last residue. A D gene is named only where the DNA matches it firmly. Clone size is stated in some rows and not others, as once, few, many or a class when expanded.

size	V	J	D	DNA	CDR3
-	TRBV7-2	TRBJ2-7	-	TGTGCCAGCAGCTTAAAAGCATCGAACGAGCAGTACTTC	CASSLKASNEQYF
-	TRBV6-6	TRBJ1-1	-	TGTGCCAGCAGTCCTCGGGGGGGCAATGGAGCTTTCTTT	CASSPRGGNGAFF
-	TRBV30	TRBJ1-5	-	TGTGCCTGGGGACAGAGCAATCAGCCCCAGCATTTT	CAWGQSNQPQHF
-	TRBV25-1	TRBJ2-7	-	TGTGCCAGCAGTGCAGCGGGACTCCTAGGGGGTCGCTACTACGAGCAGTACTTC	CASSAAGLLGGRYYEQYF
-	TRBV27	TRBJ1-6	TRBD1	TGTGCCAGCCGATTACAGGGGTGGAATTCACCCCTCCACTTT	CASRLQGWNSPLHF
-	TRBV5-1	TRBJ1-1	-	TGCGCCAGCAGCTTGAAGGGGGACACTGAAGCTTTCTTT	CASSLKGDTEAFF
-	TRBV7-2	TRBJ2-5	TRBD1	TGTGCCAGCAGCTCCTACAGGGGTGATGGAGAGACCCAGTACTTC	CASSSYRGDGETQYF
few	TRBV2	TRBJ1-6	-	TGTGCCAGCAGTGGCAGAGGGGGTAATTCACCCCTCCACTTT	CASSGRGGNSPLHF
-	TRBV18	TRBJ2-6	-	TGTGCCAGCTCACCAGACAGCTCGGGGGCCAACGTCCTGACTTTC	CASSPDSSGANVLTF
-	TRBV11-2	TRBJ2-3	-	TGTGCCAGCAGATGGCGCGGAGGCACAGATACGCAGTATTTT	CASRWRGGTDTQYF
once	TRBV7-3	TRBJ2-5	-	TGTGCCAGCAGCTTAGACGGTCCAGGGGAGACCCAGTACTTC	CASSLDGPGETQYF
-	TRBV21-1	TRBJ2-7	-	TGTGCCAGCAGCAATAGCGGTCAGACCTCCTACGAGCAGTACTTC	CASSNSGQTSYEQYF